This T cell receptor beta chain was captured in a study of CD8+CD57+ T cells in acquired aplastic anemia. Template material for TCR beta VDJ and CDR3 profiling consisted of genomic DNA. TCRdb re-derived calls from the reads in MiXCR, one entry per CDR3 protein. The table shows fewer than 200,000 distinct CDR3 sequences, with 45% to 55% occurring only once. The sequenced patients had an expansion of CD8+CD57+ cells seen by flow cytometry. This clonotype has just a few counts. The antigen is unknown. The study's findings and limits: Patients versus controls showed no significant CD8+ Simpson's diversity difference. Twenty-nine was the count of CD8+ CDR3 sequences that patients shared with controls.

The sample comprised sorted CD4+, CD8+, or CD8+CD57+ T cells (not recorded which) from PBMCs. The TCR comes from a human donor with aplastic anemia.

The DNA of the CDR3 is TGTGCCAGCAGTCGTAGTGGGGACAGGGCGCACGAGCAGTACTTC. Residues: CASSRSGDRAHEQYF. The chain uses TRBV2 and TRBJ2-7; 9 nucleotides align to TRBD1. CDR1 SNHLY and CDR2 FYNNEI come from the germline V gene. The CDR3 loop spans 15 amino acids. Losses at the gene ends were 5 bases for V and 5 bases for J; bases not matched to a gene: 10.